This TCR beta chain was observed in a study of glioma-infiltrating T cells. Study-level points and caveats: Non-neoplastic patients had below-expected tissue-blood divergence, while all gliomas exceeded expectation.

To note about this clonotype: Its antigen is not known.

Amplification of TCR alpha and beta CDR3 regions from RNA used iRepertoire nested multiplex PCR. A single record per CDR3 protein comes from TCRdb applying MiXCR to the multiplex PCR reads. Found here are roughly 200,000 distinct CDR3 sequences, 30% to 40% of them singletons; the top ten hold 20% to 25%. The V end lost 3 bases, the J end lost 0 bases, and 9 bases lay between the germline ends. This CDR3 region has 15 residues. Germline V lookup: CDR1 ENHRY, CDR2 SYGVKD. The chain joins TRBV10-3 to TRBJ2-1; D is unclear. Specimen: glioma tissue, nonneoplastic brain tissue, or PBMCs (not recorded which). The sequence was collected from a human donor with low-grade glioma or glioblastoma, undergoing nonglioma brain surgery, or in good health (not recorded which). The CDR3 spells CAISDGRSSYNEQFF. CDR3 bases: TGTGCCATCAGTGATGGCAGGAGCTCCTACAATGAGCAGTTCTTC.